The entry that follows covers one T cell receptor beta chain sequence. Its specificity is unknown. Memory CD4+ cells were the fraction left after CD45RA+ naive selection. Only in-frame clones appear in the TCRdb table, and some are missing; sequencing was by immunoSEQ multiplex PCR. The sample consists of roughly 2,500,000 clones, approximately 94% of them appearing once. These data belong to a study of shared clonotypes between healthy human individuals. Study as a whole: Per donor, CD8 memory used one plate, CD8 naive used two, CD4 memory used three and CD4 naive used three. Study-wide results and caveats: Naive subsets generally had larger estimated richness than memory subsets.

The sample consisted of naive CD4+ T cells from PBMCs. Specified subset: CD45RA+ positively selected. This receptor was taken from a man between 18 and 35 years old in good health. Some clones in this sample may be carry-over from other donors' samples.

In DNA form, the CDR3 reads TGTGCCAGCAGCTTTCGGGCAGCGGGGAGCGATGAGCAGTTCTTC. It translates to CASSFRAAGSDEQFF. This rearrangement joins TRBV7-9 to TRBJ2-1; 7 bases fit TRBD2. The CDR3 has 15 residues. V was pared by 3 bases and J by 8 bases, with 10 bases of the junction left unmatched. CDR1 SEHNR and CDR2 FQNEAQ come from the germline V gene (reference sequence).